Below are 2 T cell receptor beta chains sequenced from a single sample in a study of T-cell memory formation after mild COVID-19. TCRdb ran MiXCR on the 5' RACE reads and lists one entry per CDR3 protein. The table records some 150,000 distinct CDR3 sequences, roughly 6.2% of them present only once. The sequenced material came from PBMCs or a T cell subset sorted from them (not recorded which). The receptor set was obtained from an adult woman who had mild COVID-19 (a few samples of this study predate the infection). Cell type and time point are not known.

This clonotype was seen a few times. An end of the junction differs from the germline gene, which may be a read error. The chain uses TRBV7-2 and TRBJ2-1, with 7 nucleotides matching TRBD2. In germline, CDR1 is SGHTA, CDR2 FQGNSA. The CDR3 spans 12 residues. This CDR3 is CASSSRLAGGIF. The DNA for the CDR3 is TGTGCCAGCAGCTCTAGACTAGCTGGGGGGATCTTC.

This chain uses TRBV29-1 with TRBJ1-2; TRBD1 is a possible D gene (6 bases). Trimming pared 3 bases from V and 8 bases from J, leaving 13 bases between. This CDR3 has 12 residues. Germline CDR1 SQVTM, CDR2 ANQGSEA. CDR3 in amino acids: CSVEMTGWGYTF. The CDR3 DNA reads TGCAGCGTTGAGATGACAGGTTGGGGCTACACCTTC.